The clone carrying this T cell receptor (beta chain) appeared many times. Its matching antigen is unknown. Libraries of TCR beta came from quantitative 5'-RACE with molecular barcodes. TCRdb processed the 5' RACE reads anew with MiXCR; each CDR3 protein has one entry. The data show more than 400,000 distinct CDR3 sequences, with 5.3% seen just once and roughly 3.3% held by the top ten. The data stem from a study of CD8 T cells in ankylosing spondylitis. Whole-study results and caveats: For ankylosing spondylitis blood, a TCR beta motif of about eight highly homologous variants appeared characteristic. Before this, some motif variants had been reported in reactive arthritis synovial fluid and blood. Disease-linked clones were reportedly significantly enriched in matched ankylosing spondylitis synovial fluid.

The CDR3 length is 14 residues. Looked up from germline, CDR1 is SGHRS and CDR2 is YFSETQ. V was clipped by 4 bases and J by 2 bases, with 13 bases between them. Sequenced input: blood, either unsorted or a sorted T cell fraction (not recorded which). V is TRBV5-1 and J is TRBJ2-7; a possible D gene is TRBD2 (5 bases). The clonotype was recovered from a male donor with ankylosing spondylitis. The CDR3 sequence is CASSPLQAAYEQYF. In DNA, the CDR3 is TGCGCCAGCAGCCCCCTCCAAGCGGCCTACGAGCAGTACTTC.